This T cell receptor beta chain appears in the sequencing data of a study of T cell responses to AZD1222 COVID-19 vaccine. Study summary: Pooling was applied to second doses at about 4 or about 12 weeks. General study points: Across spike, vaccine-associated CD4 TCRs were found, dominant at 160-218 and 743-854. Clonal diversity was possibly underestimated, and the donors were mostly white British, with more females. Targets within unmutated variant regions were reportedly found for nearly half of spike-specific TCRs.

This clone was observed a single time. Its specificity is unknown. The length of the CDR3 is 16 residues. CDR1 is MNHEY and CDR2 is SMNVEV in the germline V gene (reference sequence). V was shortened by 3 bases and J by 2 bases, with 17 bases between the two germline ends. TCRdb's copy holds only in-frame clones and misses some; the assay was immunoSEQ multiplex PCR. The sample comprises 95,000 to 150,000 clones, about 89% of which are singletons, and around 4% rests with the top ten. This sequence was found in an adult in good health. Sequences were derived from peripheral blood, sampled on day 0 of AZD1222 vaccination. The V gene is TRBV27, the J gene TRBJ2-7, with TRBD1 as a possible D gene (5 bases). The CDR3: CASSFKGSSSAYEQYF. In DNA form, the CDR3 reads TGTGCCAGCAGTTTCAAGGGGTCGTCCTCAGCCTACGAGCAGTACTTC.